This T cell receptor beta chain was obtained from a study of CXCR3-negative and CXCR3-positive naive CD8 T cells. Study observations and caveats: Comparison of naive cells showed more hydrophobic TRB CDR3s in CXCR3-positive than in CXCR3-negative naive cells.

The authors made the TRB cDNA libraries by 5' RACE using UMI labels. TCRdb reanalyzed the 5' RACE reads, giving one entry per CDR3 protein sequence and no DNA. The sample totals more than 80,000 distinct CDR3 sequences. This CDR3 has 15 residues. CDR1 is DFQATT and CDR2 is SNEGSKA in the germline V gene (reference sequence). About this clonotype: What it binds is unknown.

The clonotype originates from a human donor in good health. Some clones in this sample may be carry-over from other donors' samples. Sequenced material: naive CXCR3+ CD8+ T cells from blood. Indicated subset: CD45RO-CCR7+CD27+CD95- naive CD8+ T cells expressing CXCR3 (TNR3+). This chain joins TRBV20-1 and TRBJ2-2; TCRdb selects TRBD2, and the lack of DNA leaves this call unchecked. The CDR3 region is CSARAGRWGTGELFF.